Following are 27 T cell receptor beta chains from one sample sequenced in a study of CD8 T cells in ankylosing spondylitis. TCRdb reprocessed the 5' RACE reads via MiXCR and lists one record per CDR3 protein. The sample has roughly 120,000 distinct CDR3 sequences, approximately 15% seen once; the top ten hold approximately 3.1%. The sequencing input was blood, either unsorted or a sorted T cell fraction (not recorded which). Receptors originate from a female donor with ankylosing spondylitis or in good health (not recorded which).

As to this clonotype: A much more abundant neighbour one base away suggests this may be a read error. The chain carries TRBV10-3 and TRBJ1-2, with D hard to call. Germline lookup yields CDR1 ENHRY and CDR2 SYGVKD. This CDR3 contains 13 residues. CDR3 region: CAISEFESYGHTF. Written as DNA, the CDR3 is TGTGCCATCAGTGAGTTTGAGAGCTATGGCCACACCTTC.

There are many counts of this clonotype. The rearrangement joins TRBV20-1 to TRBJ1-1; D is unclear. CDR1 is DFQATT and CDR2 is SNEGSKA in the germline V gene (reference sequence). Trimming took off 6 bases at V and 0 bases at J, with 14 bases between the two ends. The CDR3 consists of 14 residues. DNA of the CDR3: TGCAGTGCCAAAGACGGGAGGATGAACACTGAAGCTTTCTTT. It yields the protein CSAKDGRMNTEAFF.

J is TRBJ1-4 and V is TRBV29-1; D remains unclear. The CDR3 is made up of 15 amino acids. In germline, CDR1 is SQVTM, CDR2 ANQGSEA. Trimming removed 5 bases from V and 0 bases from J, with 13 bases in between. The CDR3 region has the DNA TGCAGCGTTATAAGCTGGAGTGCAACTAATGAAAAACTGTTTTTT. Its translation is CSVISWSATNEKLFF.

The CDR3 sequence is CASSLVRGLAANNEQFF. The CDR3 region has the DNA TGTGCCAGCAGCTTAGTTAGGGGACTAGCGGCAAACAATGAGCAGTTCTTC. The gene calls are TRBV7-8 and TRBJ2-1, with TRBD2 identical over 11 bases. The CDR3 totals 17 residues. V shed 1 base and J 5 bases; nucleotides not matched to a gene: 7. Germline CDR1 reads SGHVS; CDR2 reads FQNEAQ.

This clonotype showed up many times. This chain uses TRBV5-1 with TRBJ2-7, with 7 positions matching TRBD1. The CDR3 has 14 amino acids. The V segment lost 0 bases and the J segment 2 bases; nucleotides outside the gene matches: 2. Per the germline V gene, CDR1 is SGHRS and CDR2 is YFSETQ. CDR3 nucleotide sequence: TGCGCCAGCAGCTTGGACAGGGGAACCTACGAGCAGTACTTC. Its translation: CASSLDRGTYEQYF.

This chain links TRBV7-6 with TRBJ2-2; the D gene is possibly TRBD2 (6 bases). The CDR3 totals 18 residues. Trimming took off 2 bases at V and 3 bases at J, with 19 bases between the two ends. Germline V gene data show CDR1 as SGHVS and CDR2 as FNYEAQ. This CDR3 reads CASSLSPGGSGYTGELFF. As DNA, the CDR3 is TGTGCCAGCAGCTTAAGCCCCGGTGGTAGCGGTTACACCGGGGAGCTGTTTTTT.

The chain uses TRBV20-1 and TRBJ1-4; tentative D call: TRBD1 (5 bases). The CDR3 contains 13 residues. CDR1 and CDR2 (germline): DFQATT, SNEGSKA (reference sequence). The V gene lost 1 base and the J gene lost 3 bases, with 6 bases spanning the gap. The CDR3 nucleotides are TGCAGTGCTAGAGGCAGGGCTAATGAAAAACTGTTTTTT. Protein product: CSARGRANEKLFF.

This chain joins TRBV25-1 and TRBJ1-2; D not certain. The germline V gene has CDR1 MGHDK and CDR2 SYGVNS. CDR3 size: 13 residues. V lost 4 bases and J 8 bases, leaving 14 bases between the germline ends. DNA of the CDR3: TGTGCCAGCAGTGTTGCGGGTATGGAAGGCTACACCTTC. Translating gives CASSVAGMEGYTF.

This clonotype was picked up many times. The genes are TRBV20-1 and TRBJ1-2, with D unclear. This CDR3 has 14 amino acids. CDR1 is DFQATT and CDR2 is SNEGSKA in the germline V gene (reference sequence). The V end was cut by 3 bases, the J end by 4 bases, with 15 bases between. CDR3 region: CSASPGAIVYGYTF. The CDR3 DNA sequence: TGCAGTGCTAGTCCAGGCGCCATCGTCTATGGCTACACCTTC.

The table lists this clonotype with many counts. The CDR3 region has the DNA TGTGCCATCAGTGAAGAGGCACTCTATGGCTACACCTTC. This sequence encodes CAISEEALYGYTF. V usage is TRBV10-3 and J usage is TRBJ1-2, with D unclear. Germline V CDR1 and CDR2: ENHRY, SYGVKD. The CDR3 runs 13 residues. The germline V and J ends were trimmed by 3 bases and 4 bases, with 9 bases remaining between them.

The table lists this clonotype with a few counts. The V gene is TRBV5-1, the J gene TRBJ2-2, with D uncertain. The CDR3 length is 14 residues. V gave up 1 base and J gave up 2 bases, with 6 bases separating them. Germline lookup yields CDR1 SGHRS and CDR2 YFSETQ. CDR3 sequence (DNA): TGCGCCAGCAGCTTGTCAGATAACACCGGGGAGCTGTTTTTT. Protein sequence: CASSLSDNTGELFF.

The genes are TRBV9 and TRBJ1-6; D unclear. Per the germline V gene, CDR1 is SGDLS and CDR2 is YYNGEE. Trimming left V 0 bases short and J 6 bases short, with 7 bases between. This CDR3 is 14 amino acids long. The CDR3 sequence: CASSVEGSNSPLHF. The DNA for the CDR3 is TGTGCCAGCAGCGTAGAAGGGTCTAATTCACCCCTCCACTTT.

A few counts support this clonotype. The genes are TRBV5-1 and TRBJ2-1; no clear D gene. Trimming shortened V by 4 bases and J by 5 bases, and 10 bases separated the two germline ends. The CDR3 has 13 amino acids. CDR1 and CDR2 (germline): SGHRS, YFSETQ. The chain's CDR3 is CASSPDPNNEQFF. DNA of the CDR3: TGCGCCAGCAGCCCCGACCCCAACAATGAGCAGTTCTTC.

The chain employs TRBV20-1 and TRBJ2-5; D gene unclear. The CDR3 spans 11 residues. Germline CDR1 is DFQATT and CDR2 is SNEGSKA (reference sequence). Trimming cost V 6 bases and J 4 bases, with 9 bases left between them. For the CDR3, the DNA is TGCAGTGCAACCCTCAGAGAGACCCAGTACTTC. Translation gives CSATLRETQYF.

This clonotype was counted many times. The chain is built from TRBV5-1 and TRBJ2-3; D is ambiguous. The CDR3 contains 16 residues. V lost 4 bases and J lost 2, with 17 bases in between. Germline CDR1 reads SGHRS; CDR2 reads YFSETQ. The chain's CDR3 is CASSPRPQLDTDTQYF. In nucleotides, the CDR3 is TGCGCCAGCAGCCCAAGACCCCAATTAGACACAGATACGCAGTATTTT.

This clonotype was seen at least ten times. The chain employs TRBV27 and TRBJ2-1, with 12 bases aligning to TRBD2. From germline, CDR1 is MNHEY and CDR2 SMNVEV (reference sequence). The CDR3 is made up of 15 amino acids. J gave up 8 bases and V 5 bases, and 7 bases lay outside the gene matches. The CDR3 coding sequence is TGTGCCAGCAGTCGACTAGCGGGGGCCTTTTATGAGCAGTTCTTC. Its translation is CASSRLAGAFYEQFF.

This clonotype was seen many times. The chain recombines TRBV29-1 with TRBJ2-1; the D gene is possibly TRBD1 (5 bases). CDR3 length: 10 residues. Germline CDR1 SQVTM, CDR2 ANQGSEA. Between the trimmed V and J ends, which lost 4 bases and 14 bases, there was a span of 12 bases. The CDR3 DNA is TGCAGCGTTGCCCGCAGGGTTAAGTTCTTC. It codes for CSVARRVKFF.

CDR3 sequence (DNA): TGCAGCGGGGGGACAGTCAGGATCACAGATACGCAGTATTTT. Residues: CSGGTVRITDTQYF. J is TRBJ2-3 and V is TRBV29-1; 7 nucleotides match TRBD1. J lost 2 bases, V lost 7 bases, and 9 bases had no gene match. The V gene's germline CDR1 is SQVTM and CDR2 ANQGSEA. This CDR3 is 14 amino acids long.

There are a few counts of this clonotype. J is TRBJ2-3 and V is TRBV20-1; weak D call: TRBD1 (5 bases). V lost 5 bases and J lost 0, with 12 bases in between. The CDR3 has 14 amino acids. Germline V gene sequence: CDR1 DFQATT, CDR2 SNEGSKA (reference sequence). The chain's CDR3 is CSALTEPSTDTQYF. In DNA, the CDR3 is TGCAGTGCTTTGACAGAACCTAGCACAGATACGCAGTATTTT.

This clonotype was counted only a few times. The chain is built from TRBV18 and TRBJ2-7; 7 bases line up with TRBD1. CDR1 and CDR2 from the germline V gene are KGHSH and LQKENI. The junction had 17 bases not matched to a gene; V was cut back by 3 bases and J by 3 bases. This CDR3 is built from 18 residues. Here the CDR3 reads CASSPSSTGTGSRYEQYF. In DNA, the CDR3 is TGTGCCAGCTCACCTAGCTCGACAGGGACGGGATCTCGCTACGAGCAGTACTTC.

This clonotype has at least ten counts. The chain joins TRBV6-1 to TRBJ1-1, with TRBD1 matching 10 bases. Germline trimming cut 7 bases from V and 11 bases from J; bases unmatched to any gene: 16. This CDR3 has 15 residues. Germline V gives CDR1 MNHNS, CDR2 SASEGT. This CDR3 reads CASITSGQGSRVAFF. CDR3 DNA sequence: TGTGCCAGCATAACTTCGGGACAGGGGTCGCGTGTGGCTTTCTTT.

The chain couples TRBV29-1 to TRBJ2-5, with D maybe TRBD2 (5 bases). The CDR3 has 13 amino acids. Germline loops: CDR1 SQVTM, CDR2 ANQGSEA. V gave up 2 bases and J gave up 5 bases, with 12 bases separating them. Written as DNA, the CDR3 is TGCAGCGTTGAAAGTTCCGGGGTGGAGACCCAGTACTTC. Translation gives CSVESSGVETQYF.

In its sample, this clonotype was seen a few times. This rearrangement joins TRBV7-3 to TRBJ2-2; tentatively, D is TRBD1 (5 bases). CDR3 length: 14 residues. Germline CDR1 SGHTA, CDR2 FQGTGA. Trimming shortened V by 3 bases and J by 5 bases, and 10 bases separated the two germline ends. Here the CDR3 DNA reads TGTGCCAGCAGCTTCAACAGGCATACCGGGGAGCTGTTTTTT. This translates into CASSFNRHTGELFF.

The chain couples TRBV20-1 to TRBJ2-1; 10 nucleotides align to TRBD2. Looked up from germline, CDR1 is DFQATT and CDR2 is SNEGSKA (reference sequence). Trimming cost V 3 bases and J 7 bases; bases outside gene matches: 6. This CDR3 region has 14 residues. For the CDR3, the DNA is TGCAGTGCTAGTAGCGGGAGGCGAACAAATGAGCAGTTCTTC. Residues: CSASSGRRTNEQFF.

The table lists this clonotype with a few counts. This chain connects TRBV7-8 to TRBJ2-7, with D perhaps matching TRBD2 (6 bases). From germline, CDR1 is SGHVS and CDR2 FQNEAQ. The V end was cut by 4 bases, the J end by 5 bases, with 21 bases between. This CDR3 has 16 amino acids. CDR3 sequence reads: CASSSWERAGTHEQYF. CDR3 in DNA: TGTGCCAGCAGCTCCTGGGAGAGGGCAGGGACTCACGAGCAGTACTTC.

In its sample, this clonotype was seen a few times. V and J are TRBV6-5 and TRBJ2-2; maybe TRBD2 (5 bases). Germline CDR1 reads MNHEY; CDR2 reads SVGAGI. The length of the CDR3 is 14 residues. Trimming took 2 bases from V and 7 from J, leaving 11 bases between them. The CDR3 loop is CASSYGLAVGELFF. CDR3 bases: TGTGCCAGCAGTTACGGGCTAGCAGTCGGGGAGCTGTTTTTT.

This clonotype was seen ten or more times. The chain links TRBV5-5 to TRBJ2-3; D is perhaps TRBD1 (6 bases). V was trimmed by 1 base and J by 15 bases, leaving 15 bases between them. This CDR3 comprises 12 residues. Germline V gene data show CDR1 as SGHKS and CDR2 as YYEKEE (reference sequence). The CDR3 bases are TGTGCCAGCAGCTTGAAAGGGGGAGCTAATTATTTT. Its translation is CASSLKGGANYF.